The 10 T cell receptor beta chains given below trace back to one sample, sequenced in a study of OX40 agonist ivuxolimab in advanced cancers. TCRdb's copy holds only in-frame clones and misses some; the assay was immunoSEQ multiplex PCR. The sample has tens of thousands of clones; 70% to 90% are singletons. Sequencing used CD4+ or CD8+ T cells sorted from blood, obtained in a trial of the OX40 agonist ivuxolimab. These receptor sequences come from an adult with an advanced solid tumor such as melanoma, head and neck, liver or kidney cancer.

CDR3 sequence: CASSLGTSGSPETQYF. CDR3 DNA sequence: TGTGCCAGCAGCCTGGGGACTAGCGGGAGCCCTGAGACCCAGTACTTC. The rearrangement joins TRBV5-8 to TRBJ2-5; TRBD2 agrees at 14 bases. CDR1 is SGHTS and CDR2 is YDEGEE in the germline V gene. The CDR3 extends over 16 amino acids. V trimming: 4 bases; J trimming: 5 bases; junction bases outside the gene matches: 7.

The V call is TRBV4-1, the J call TRBJ2-3; TRBD2 might be the D (6 bases). This CDR3 spans 13 amino acids. Trimming shortened V by 1 base and J by 6 bases, and 8 bases separated the two germline ends. Germline V lookup: CDR1 MGHRA, CDR2 YSYEKL. The CDR3 here is CASSQGGGDTQYF. Here the CDR3 DNA reads TGCGCCAGCAGCCAAGGGGGAGGTGATACGCAGTATTTT.

The chain employs TRBV5-1 and TRBJ2-1; 10 bases map to TRBD2. J gave up 6 bases and V 5 bases, and 8 bases lay outside the gene matches. The CDR3 runs to 15 residues. Germline V CDR1 and CDR2: SGHRS, YFSETQ. The CDR3 DNA sequence: TGCGCCAGCAGGCTCACCGGGACTAGCGTCAATGAGCAGTTCTTC. Protein: CASRLTGTSVNEQFF. Combining the CDR3 with reference TRBV5-1 and TRBJ2-1 gives the whole variable domain KAGVTQTPRYLIKTRGQQVTLSCSPISGHRSVSWYQQTPGQGLQFLFEYFSETQRNKGNFPGRFSGRQFSNSRSEMNVSTLELGDSALYLCASRLTGTSVNEQFFGPGTRLTVL.

This chain uses TRBV10-2 with TRBJ2-1; 12 bases align to TRBD2. The CDR3 spans 16 residues. Trimming took 6 bases from V and 7 from J; bases not matched to a gene: 10. From germline, CDR1 is WSHSY and CDR2 SAAADI. CDR3 protein: CASRTLQTSGSNEQFF. CDR3 bases: TGCGCCAGCAGGACTTTACAGACTAGCGGGAGTAATGAGCAGTTCTTC.

The rearrangement links TRBV5-5 to TRBJ2-5; 10 positions match TRBD1. J gave up 4 bases and V 4 bases, and 1 base lay outside the gene matches. Germline V gene sequence: CDR1 SGHKS, CDR2 YYEKEE (reference sequence). This CDR3 contains 13 residues. The CDR3 DNA is TGTGCCAGCAGCCGACAGGGGGCAGAGACCCAGTACTTC. Translation gives CASSRQGAETQYF.

This clone has more than one count but fewer than ten. The chain combines TRBV7-8 with TRBJ1-1, with D uncertain. Germline V gives CDR1 SGHVS, CDR2 FQNEAQ. The ends were cut back, 4 bases at V and 3 bases at J, with 3 bases in the middle. This CDR3 contains 11 residues. This CDR3 reads CASSYYTEAFF. CDR3 nucleotide sequence: TGTGCCAGCAGCTACTACACTGAAGCTTTCTTT.

The gene calls are TRBV4-2 and TRBJ1-2, with unresolved D. Germline V lookup: CDR1 LGHNA, CDR2 YNFKEQ. Trimming shortened V by 0 bases and J by 5 bases, and 13 bases separated the two germline ends. The CDR3 contains 15 residues. CDR3: CASSQDWGSFYGYTF. DNA for the CDR3: TGTGCCAGCAGCCAAGATTGGGGTTCTTTTTATGGCTACACCTTC.

J is TRBJ1-1 and V is TRBV4-3, with D uncertain. V lost 1 base to trimming and J lost 1 base, with 7 bases between them. Germline V gene data show CDR1 as LGHNA and CDR2 as YSLEER. CDR3 length equals 14 residues. CDR3 in DNA: TGCGCCAGCAGCCAAGGGCCCAGGAACACTGAAGCTTTCTTT. It specifies CASSQGPRNTEAFF.

The chain couples TRBV5-6 to TRBJ1-2; D unclear. The length of the CDR3 is 13 residues. In germline, CDR1 is SGHDT, CDR2 YYEEEE. The ends were cut back, 5 bases at V and 11 bases at J, with 19 bases in the middle. The CDR3 sequence is CASSLNRAQAYTF. CDR3 coding DNA: TGTGCCAGCAGTTTAAATCGGGCCCAAGCTTACACCTTC.

The V and J genes are TRBV2 and TRBJ1-2, with D maybe TRBD1 (5 bases). This CDR3 region has 13 residues. Germline CDR1 is SNHLY and CDR2 is FYNNEI. V was clipped by 5 bases and J by 2 bases, with 9 bases between them. In DNA, the CDR3 is TGTGCCAGCAGTAGCGGACAAAACTATGGCTACACCTTC. Its protein product is CASSSGQNYGYTF.